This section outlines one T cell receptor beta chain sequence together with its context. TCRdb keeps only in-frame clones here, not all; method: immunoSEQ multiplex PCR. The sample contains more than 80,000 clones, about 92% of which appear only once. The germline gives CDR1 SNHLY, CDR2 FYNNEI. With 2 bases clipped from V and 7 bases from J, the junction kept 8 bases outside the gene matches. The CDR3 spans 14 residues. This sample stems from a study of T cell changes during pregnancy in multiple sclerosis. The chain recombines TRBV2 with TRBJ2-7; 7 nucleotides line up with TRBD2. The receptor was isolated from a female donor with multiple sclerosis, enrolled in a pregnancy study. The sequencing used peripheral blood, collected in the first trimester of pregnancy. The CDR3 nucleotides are TGTGCCAGCAGTGAACTAGCGGAGTACGGAGAGCAGTACTTC. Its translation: CASSELAEYGEQYF.